Sequencing of this TCR beta chain was carried out in a study of PD-L1 blockade in urothelial cancer. A spike-in of synthetic TCR analog templates was added to each PCR. Using immunoSEQ multiplex PCR, the repertoire was profiled, and TCRdb retains in-frame clones only, with some absent. The sample consists of around 80,000 clones, approximately 90% of them appearing once. Documented time point: peripheral blood 6 weeks after treatment start. The receptor was isolated from a woman at least 80 years old with urothelial cancer. The sequencing here drew on PBMCs, taken around atezolizumab (anti-PD-L1) treatment.

The CDR3 sequence: CASSEQLAGGSYEQYF. DNA of the CDR3: TGTGCCAGCAGTGAACAACTAGCGGGAGGCTCCTACGAGCAGTACTTC. The genes are TRBV2 and TRBJ2-7, with 12 bases that match TRBD2. The CDR3 contains 16 residues. The J segment lost 0 bases and the V segment lost 2 bases, leaving 2 bases of the junction unmatched. CDR1 and CDR2 from the germline V gene are SNHLY and FYNNEI.